This T cell receptor (beta chain) was identified in a study of T cells after yellow fever vaccination. Study information: SMART-Seq v4 Ultra Low Input served to prepare low-cell-number fractions. Findings and caveats of the study: Shared CD4/CD8 clonotypes were a small share, likely from convergent recombination. Contamination of FACS-sorted repertoires by abundant clonotypes from the bulk population could occur.

This clonotype was seen only a few times. The antigen is undetermined. Trimming removed 5 bases from V and 0 bases from J, with 13 bases in between. This CDR3 is built from 15 residues. Germline CDR1 is SEHNR and CDR2 is FQNEAQ (reference sequence). For TCR, cDNA came from 5'RACE template switching, which added a universal primer site and UMIs. TCRdb called the 5' RACE reads again in MiXCR, with one record for every CDR3 protein. Found here are a few hundred thousand distinct CDR3 sequences, around 17% of them singletons; the top ten hold 15% to 20%. The genes are TRBV7-9 and TRBJ1-2; TRBD1 is a possible D gene (6 bases). Sequencing used PBMCs, obtained about 5 days after the first yellow fever vaccination. This clonotype was obtained from a man aged 18 to 30 who received the YFV17D yellow fever vaccine. CDR3 nucleotide sequence: TGTGCCAGCAGCCAAGCAGGGGCGGCTAACTATGGCTACACCTTC. Protein: CASSQAGAANYGYTF.